The clone carrying this TCR beta chain was recorded once. The sample comes from a study of identifying expanded T cells in peripheral blood. Germline values: CDR1 SGHAT, CDR2 FQNNGV. Trimming left V 6 bases short and J 8 bases short, with 19 bases between. This CDR3 has 15 residues. The assay was immunoSEQ multiplex PCR, and TCRdb's table has in-frame clones only and misses some. The data contain about 81,000 clones, around 83% of them singletons. The rearrangement links TRBV11-2 to TRBJ1-4; weak D call: TRBD1 (6 bases). This TCR was sampled from a person aged 18-70 years in good health. The sequencing sample was made of blood. The CDR3 coding sequence is TGTGCCAGCAGACAACAGGGTAAAGAGATCGAAAAACTGTTTTTT. The encoded protein is CASRQQGKEIEKLFF. The whole variable domain, remainder taken from reference TRBV11-2 and TRBJ1-4, is EAGVAQSPRYKIIEKRQSVAFWCNPISGHATLYWYQQILGQGPKLLIQFQNNGVVDDSQLPKDRFSAERLKGVDSTLKIQPAKLEDSAVYLCASRQQGKEIEKLFFGSGTQLSVL.